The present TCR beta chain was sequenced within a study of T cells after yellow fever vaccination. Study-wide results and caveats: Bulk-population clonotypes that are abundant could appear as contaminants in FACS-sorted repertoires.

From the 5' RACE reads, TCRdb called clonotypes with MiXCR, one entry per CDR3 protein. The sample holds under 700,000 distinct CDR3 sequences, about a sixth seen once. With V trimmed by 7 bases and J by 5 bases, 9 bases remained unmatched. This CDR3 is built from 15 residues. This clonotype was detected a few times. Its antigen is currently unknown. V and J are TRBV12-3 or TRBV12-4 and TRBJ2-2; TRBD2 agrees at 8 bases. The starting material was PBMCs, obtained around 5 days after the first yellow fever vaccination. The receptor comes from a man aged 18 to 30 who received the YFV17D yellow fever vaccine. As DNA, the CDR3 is TGTGCCAGCACCATCGGGGGGGCTGGAACCGGGGAGCTGTTTTTT. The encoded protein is CASTIGGAGTGELFF.